This T cell receptor beta chain appears in the sequencing data of a study of T-cell memory formation after mild COVID-19 (TCRdb year 2021). Broadly, across the study: TCR sequence clusters from the two donors were largely donor specific. The cohort was made up of two young adult volunteers, one female and one male, who were previously healthy. T-cell clones expanding and contracting after mild COVID-19 in a couple of donors were tracked by longitudinal TCRalpha and TCRbeta repertoire sequencing. The research as a whole found: Contracting CD4+ clones were located mainly in the CM and EM memory subsets, whereas CD8+ clones were found to be enriched in EMRA. Only a couple of mild cases were covered by the study, and larger cohorts that include severe cases with pre-infection samples were considered necessary. The detection of some responding clones in pre-infection memory suggests that pre-existing cross-reactive memory T cells joined the SARS-CoV-2 response. SARS-CoV-2 specificity was not confirmed for the second-wave clones peaking on day 37. From day 15 to 85, contracting clones showed balanced CD4/CD8 phenotypes, whereas a second wave of clones that expanded from day 15 to 37 leaned towards CD4+.

Turning to this clonotype: It lacks a known antigen. Base-call qualities are not available, and no considerably larger clone is one nucleotide away.

The sequencer was an Illumina NovaSeq 6000. TCRalpha and TCRbeta cDNA libraries were constructed by 5'RACE with constant-segment primers, with sample barcodes and unique molecular identifiers being introduced. Trizol reagent was used to extract RNA from every sample. The libraries were amplified in two PCR steps, and the second step added a second sample barcode and Illumina TruSeq adapters. Sequencing of the libraries was done on an Illumina NovaSeq, producing 2 x 150 bp paired-end reads. On the authors' methods: Reads were demultiplexed and collapsed into UMI-guided consensus sequences with migec v1.2.7. Using mixcr v2.1.11, the UMI consensuses were aligned to TRA and TRB V and J templates and assembled into clonotypes. Expanded or contracted clonotypes were those called significant by both edgeR and NoisET, with noise models trained on biological replicates. For edgeR calls, a false discovery rate-adjusted p below 0.01 and a log2 fold-change threshold of 1 were applied. PCA with hierarchical clustering of max-normalized trajectories of the 1000 most abundant clonotypes was used as exploratory dynamics analysis. The CD4 or CD8 phenotype of responding clones was assigned using the separately sequenced CD4+ and CD8+ repertoires. The raw public reads went through TCRdb reprocessing: fastp at Q25, MiXCR clone calling, in-frame beta chains kept. CDR3 protein sequences are deduplicated, and each keeps its most common genes and DNA. None of the V and J calls come from the authors' own analysis; TCRdb made them. This sample has 350,000 to 500,000 distinct CDR3 sequences in its table, and around 22% of those were observed once. In total, the top ten clones hold 13% of the sample.

Per the germline V gene, MNHEY is the CDR1 and SVGAGI is the CDR2. The CDR3, cysteine through phenylalanine, is 16 amino acids long. The entry retains the CDR3 DNA only, 48 bases that are in frame from base 1. Compared with germline, V lacks 6 bases and J lacks 11 bases; bases without a gene match: 17. PBMCs were isolated by Ficoll-Paque density gradient centrifugation. The sample was PBMCs or a T cell subset sorted from them (not recorded which). The source is an adult woman who had mild COVID-19 (a few samples of this study predate the infection). The sample titles of this study are shuffled in the database, so cell type and time point are left out; the donor was told from shared clones. The chain employs TRBV6-5 and TRBJ2-3; 10 bases in the junction line up with TRBD2. The bases read TGTGCCAGCAGCTCCGGACTAGCGGCCAGACAAGGGGGGCAGTATTTT. Its amino acids are CASSSGLAARQGGQYF.